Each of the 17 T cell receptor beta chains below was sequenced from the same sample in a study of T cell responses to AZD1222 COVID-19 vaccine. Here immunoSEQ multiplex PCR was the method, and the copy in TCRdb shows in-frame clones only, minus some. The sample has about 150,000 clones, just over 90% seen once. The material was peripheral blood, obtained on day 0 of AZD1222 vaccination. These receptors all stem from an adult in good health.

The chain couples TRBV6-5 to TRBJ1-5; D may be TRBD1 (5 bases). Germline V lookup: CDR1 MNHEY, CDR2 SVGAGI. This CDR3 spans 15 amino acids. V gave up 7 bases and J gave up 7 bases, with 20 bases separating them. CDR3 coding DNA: TGTGCCAGCACCCACCGGGGGGGAGGGCTACAGCCCCAGCATTTT. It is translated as CASTHRGGGLQPQHF.

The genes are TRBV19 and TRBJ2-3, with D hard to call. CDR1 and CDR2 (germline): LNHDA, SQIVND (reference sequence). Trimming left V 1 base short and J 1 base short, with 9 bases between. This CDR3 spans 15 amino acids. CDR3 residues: CASSIGGSRTDTQYF. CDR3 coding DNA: TGTGCCAGTAGTATAGGTGGCTCCCGCACAGATACGCAGTATTTT.

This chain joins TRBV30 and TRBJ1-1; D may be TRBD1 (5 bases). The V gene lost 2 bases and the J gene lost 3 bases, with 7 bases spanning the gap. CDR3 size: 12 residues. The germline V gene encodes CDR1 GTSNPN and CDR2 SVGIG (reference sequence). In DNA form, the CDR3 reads TGTGCCTGGAGTTGGGGGGACACTGAAGCTTTCTTT. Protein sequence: CAWSWGDTEAFF.

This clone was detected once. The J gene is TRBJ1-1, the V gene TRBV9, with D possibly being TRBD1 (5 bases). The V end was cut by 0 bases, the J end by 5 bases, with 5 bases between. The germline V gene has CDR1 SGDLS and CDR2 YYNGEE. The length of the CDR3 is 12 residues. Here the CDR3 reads CASSVGGTEAFF. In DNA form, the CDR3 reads TGTGCCAGCAGCGTAGGGGGGACTGAAGCTTTCTTT. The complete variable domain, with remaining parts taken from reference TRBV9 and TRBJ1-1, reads DSGVTQTPKHLITATGQRVTLRCSPRSGDLSVYWYQQSLDQGLQFLIQYYNGEERAKGNILERFSAQQFPDLHSELNLSSLELGDSALYFCASSVGGTEAFFGQGTRLTVV.

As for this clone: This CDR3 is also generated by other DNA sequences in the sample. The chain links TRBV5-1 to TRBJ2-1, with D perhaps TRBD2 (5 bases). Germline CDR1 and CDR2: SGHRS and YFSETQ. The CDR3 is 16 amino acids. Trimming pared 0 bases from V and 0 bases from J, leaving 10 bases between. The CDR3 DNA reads TGCGCCAGCAGCTTGGGCAGCGGTAGCTCCTACAATGAGCAGTTCTTC. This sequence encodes CASSLGSGSSYNEQFF.

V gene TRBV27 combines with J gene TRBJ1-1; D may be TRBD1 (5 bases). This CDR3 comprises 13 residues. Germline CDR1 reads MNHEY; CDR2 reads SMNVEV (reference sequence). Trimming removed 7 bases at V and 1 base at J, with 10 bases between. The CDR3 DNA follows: TGTGCCAGCAAATCGGGGGGGAACACTGAAGCTTTCTTT. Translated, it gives CASKSGGNTEAFF.

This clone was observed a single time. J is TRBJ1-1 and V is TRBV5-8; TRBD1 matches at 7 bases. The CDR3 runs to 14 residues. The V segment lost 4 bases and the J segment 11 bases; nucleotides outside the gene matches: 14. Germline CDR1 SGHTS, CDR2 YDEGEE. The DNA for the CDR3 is TGTGCCAGCAGCACAGGACAGGCGAGAGTCCGTGCTTTCTTT. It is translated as CASSTGQARVRAFF.

The CDR3 loop is CATSRQLSYNSPLHF. The CDR3 nucleotides are TGTGCCACCAGCAGACAGCTCTCCTATAATTCACCCCTCCACTTT. The J gene is TRBJ1-6, the V gene TRBV15, with D unresolved. Germline-derived CDR1 and CDR2 are LNHNV and YYDKDF (reference sequence). The CDR3 is 15 amino acids. V lost 2 bases and J lost 0, with 5 bases in between.

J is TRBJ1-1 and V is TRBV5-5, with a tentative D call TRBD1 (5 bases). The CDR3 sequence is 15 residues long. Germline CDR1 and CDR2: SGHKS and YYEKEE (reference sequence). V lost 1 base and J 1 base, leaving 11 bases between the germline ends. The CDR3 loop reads CASSLRWGPNTEAFF. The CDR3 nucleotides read TGTGCCAGCAGCTTGCGTTGGGGACCGAACACTGAAGCTTTCTTT.

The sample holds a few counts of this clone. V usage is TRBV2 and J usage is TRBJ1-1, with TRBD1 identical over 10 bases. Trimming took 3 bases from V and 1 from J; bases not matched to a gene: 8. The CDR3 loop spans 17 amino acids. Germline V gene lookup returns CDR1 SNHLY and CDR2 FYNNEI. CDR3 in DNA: TGTGCCAGCAGTGAGTTCGTGACAGGGGGCGCGAACACTGAAGCTTTCTTT. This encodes CASSEFVTGGANTEAFF.

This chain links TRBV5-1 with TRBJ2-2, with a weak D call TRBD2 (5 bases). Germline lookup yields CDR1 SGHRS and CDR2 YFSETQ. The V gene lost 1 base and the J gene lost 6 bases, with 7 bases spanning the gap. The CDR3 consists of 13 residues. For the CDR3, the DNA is TGCGCCAGCAGCTTGTCTAGCCCCGGGGAGCTGTTTTTT. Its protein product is CASSLSSPGELFF.

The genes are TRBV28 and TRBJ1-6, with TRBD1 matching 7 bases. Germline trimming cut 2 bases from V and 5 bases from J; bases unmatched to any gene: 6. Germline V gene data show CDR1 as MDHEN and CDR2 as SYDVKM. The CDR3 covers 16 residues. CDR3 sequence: CASSLRSRGNNSPLHF. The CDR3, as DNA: TGTGCCAGCAGTTTACGATCCAGGGGGAATAATTCACCCCTCCACTTT.

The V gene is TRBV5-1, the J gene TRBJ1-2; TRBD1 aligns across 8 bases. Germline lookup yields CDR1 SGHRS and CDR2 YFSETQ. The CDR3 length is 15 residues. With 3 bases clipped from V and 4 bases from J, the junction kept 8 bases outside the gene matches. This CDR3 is CASSWTGSVSYGYTF. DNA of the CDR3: TGCGCCAGCAGCTGGACAGGGTCGGTGAGCTATGGCTACACCTTC.

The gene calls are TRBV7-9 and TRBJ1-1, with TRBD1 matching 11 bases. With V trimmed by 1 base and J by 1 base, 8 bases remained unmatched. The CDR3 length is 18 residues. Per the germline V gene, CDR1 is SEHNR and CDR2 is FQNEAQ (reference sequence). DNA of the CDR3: TGTGCCAGCAGCTTAGTAGCAAGGGGGACAGGGGGGAACACTGAAGCTTTCTTT. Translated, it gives CASSLVARGTGGNTEAFF. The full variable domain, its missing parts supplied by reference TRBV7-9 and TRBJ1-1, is DTGVSQNPRHKITKRGQNVTFRCDPISEHNRLYWYRQTLGQGPEFLTYFQNEAQLEKSRLLSDRFSAERPKGSFSTLEIQRTEQGDSAMYLCASSLVARGTGGNTEAFFGQGTRLTVV.

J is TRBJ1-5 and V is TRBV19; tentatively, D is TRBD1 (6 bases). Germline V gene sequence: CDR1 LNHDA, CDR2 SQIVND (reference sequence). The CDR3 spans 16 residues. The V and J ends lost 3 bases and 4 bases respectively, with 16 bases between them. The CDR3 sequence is CASSITRRGRNQPQHF. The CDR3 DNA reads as TGTGCCAGTAGTATCACCCGGCGGGGGCGGAATCAGCCCCAGCATTTT.

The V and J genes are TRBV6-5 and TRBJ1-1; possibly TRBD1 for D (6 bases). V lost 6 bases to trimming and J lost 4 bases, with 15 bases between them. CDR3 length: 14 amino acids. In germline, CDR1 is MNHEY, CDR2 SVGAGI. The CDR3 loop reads CASSLQGLVTEAFF. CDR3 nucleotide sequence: TGTGCCAGCAGCCTACAGGGTCTGGTCACTGAAGCTTTCTTT.

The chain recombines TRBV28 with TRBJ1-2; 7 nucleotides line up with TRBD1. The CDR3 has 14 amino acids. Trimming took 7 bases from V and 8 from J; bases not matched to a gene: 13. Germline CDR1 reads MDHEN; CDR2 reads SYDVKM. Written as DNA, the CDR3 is TGTGCCAGCACCTCTAATGACAGGGTTGAAGGCTACACCTTC. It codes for CASTSNDRVEGYTF.